This paragraph reports one TCR beta chain. These data come from a study of technical replicates of blood from a handful of donors. There are 16 residues in the CDR3. Germline V CDR1 and CDR2: MGHRA, YSYEKL. Trimming took off 0 bases at V and 2 bases at J, with 13 bases between the two ends. Generated by immunoSEQ multiplex PCR, the TCRdb table keeps only in-frame clones and is missing some. The table lists tens of thousands of clones, over 80% of them singletons, with 0.27% in the top ten. Sequences were obtained from T cells isolated from PBMCs. The clonotype was recovered from a human donor in good health. The rearrangement uses TRBV4-1 and TRBJ1-2, with a possible D match to TRBD1 (6 bases). The CDR3 is CASSQDAQGSNYGYTF. As DNA, the CDR3 is TGCGCCAGCAGCCAAGATGCGCAGGGGTCCAACTATGGCTACACCTTC.